This TCR beta chain is from a study of CD8 T cells in ankylosing spondylitis. TCRdb re-derived calls from the 5' RACE reads in MiXCR, one entry per CDR3 protein. Among some 800,000 distinct CDR3 sequences listed, over 9.5% were seen once. With 3 bases clipped from V and 1 base from J, the junction kept 8 bases outside the gene matches. The V gene's germline CDR1 is GTSNPN and CDR2 SVGIG (reference sequence). The CDR3 is made up of 15 amino acids. A remark on this clonotype: Its antigen is as yet unknown.

Study-wide points: What appeared characteristic of ankylosing spondylitis blood was a TCR beta motif of eight highly homologous variants.

The sample was blood, either unsorted or a sorted T cell fraction (not recorded which). The chain couples TRBV30 to TRBJ2-7; 8 bases are a match to TRBD1. This sequence was found in a male donor with ankylosing spondylitis. This CDR3 is CAWRGTGGPSYEQYF. The CDR3 DNA reads TGTGCCTGGAGGGGGACAGGAGGGCCTTCCTACGAGCAGTACTTC.